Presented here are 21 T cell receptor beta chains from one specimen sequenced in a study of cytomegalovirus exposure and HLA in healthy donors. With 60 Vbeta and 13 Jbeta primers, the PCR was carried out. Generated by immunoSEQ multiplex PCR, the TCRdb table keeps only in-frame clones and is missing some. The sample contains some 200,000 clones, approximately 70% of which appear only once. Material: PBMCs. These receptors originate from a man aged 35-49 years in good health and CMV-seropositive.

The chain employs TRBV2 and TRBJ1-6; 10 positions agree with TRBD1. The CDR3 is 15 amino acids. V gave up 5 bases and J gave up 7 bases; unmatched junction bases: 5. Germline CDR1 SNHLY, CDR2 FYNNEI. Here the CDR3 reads CASSPRQGANSPLHF. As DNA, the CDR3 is TGTGCCAGCAGTCCTAGACAGGGGGCGAATTCACCCCTCCACTTT.

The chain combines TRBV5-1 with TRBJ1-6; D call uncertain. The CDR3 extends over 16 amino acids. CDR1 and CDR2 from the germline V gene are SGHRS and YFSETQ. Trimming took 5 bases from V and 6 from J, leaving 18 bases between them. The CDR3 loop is CASRLPNAGSNSPLHF. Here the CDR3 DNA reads TGCGCCAGCAGGCTGCCGAATGCGGGCAGTAATTCACCCCTCCACTTT.

DNA for the CDR3: TGTGCCAGCAGCTTAGGGGTGGGGACTGAGGGGACCAATGAGCAGTTCTTC. Amino acids: CASSLGVGTEGTNEQFF. The rearrangement uses TRBV7-9 and TRBJ2-1; tentative D call: TRBD2 (6 bases). CDR1 SEHNR and CDR2 FQNEAQ come from the germline V gene (reference sequence). This CDR3 is built from 17 residues. Deletions cut 1 base from V and 6 bases from J, with 19 bases between.

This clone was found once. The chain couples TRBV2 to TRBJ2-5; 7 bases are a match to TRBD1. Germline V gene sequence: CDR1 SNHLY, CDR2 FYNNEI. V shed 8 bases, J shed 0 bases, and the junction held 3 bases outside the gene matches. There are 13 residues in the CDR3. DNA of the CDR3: TGTGCCAGCCTTGGGACAGACCAAGAGACCCAGTACTTC. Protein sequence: CASLGTDQETQYF. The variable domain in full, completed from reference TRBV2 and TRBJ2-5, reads EPEVTQTPSHQVTQMGQEVILRCVPISNHLYFYWYRQILGQKVEFLVSFYNNEISEKSEIFDDQFSVERPDGSNFTLKIRSTKLEDSAMYFCASLGTDQETQYFGPGTRLLVL.

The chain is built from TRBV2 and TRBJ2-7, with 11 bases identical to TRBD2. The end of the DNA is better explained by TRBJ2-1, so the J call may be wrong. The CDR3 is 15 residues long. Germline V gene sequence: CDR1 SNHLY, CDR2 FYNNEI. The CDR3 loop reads CASRLSSGGSAEQFF. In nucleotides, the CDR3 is TGTGCCAGCAGGCTTTCTAGCGGGGGGTCGGCGGAGCAGTTCTTC.

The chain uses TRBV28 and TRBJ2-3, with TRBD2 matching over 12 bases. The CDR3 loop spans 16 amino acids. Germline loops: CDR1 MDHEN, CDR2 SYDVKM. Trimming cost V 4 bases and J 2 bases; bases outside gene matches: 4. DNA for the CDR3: TGTGCCAGCAGTTCCTCTAGCGGGGGGGTCACAGATACGCAGTATTTT. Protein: CASSSSSGGVTDTQYF.

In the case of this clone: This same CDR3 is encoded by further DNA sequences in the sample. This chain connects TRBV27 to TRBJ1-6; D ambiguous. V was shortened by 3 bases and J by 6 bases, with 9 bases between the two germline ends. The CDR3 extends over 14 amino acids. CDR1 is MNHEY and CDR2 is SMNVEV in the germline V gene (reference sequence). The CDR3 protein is CASSLGSSNSPLHF. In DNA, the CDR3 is TGTGCCAGCAGTTTGGGCAGCTCTAATTCACCCCTCCACTTT.

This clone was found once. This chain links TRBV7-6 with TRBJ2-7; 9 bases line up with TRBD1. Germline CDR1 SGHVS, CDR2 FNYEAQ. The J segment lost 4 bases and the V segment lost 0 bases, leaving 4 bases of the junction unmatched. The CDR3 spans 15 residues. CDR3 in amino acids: CASSLAGQGGYEQYF. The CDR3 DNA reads TGTGCCAGCAGCTTAGCGGGACAGGGTGGGTACGAGCAGTACTTC.

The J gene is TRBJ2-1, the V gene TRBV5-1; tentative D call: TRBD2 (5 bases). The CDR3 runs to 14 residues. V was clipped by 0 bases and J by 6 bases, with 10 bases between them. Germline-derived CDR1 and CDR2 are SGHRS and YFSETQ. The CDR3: CASSLVGGFNEQFF. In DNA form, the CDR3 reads TGCGCCAGCAGCTTGGTTGGAGGTTTCAATGAGCAGTTCTTC. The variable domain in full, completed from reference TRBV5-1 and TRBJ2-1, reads KAGVTQTPRYLIKTRGQQVTLSCSPISGHRSVSWYQQTPGQGLQFLFEYFSETQRNKGNFPGRFSGRQFSNSRSEMNVSTLELGDSALYLCASSLVGGFNEQFFGPGTRLTVL.

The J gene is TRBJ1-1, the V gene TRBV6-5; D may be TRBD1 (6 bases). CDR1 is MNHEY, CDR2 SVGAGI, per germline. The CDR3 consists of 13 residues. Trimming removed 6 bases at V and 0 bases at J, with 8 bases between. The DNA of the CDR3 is TGTGCCAGCAGACAGGGCATGAACACTGAAGCTTTCTTT. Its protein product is CASRQGMNTEAFF.

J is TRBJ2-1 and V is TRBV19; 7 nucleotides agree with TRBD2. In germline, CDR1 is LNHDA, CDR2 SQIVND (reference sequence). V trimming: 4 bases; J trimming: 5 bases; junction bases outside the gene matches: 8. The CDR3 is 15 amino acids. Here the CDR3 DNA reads TGTGCCAGTAGTACCATAGGACTAGGGAACAATGAGCAGTTCTTC. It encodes CASSTIGLGNNEQFF.

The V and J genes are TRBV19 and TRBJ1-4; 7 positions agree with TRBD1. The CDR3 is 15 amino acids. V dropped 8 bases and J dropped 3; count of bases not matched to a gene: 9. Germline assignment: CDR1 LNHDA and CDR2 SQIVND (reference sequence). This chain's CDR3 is CASSTGELSNEKLFF. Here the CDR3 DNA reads TGTGCCAGTTCTACAGGGGAGCTTTCTAATGAAAAACTGTTTTTT.

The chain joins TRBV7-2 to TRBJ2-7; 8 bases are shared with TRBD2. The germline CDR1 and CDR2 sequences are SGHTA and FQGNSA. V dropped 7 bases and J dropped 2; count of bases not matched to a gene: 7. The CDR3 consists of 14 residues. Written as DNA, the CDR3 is TGTGCCAGCACCCCAACGGGGGGGACCTACGAGCAGTACTTC. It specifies CASTPTGGTYEQYF.

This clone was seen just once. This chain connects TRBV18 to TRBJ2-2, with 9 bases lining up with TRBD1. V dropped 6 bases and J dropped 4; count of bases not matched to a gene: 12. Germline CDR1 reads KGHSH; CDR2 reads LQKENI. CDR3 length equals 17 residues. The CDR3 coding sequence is TGTGCCAGCTCTCTCTTCCCGGGACAGGGCCCCACCGGGGAGCTGTTTTTT. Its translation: CASSLFPGQGPTGELFF.

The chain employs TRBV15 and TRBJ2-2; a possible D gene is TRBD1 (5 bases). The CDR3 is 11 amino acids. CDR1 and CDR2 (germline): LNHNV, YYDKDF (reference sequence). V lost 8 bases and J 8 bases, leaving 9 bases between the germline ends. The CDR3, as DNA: TGTGCCACCCTAGGGGTAGGGGAGCTGTTTTTT. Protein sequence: CATLGVGELFF.

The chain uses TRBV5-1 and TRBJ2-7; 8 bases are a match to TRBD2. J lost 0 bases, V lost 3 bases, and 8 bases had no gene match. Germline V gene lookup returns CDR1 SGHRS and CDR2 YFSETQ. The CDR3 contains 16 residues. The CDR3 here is CASSSGGGLLSYEQYF. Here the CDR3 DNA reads TGCGCCAGCAGCTCAGGCGGGGGGCTGCTCTCCTACGAGCAGTACTTC.

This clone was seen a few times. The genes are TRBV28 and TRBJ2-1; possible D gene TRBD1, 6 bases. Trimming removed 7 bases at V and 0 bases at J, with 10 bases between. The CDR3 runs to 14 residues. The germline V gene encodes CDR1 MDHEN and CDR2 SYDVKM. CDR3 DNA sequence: TGTGCCAGCACCGTACAGGGCTCCTACAATGAGCAGTTCTTC. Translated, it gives CASTVQGSYNEQFF.

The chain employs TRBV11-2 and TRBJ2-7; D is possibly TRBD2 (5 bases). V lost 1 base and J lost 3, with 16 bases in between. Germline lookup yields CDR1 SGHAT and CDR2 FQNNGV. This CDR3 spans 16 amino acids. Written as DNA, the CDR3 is TGTGCCAGCAGCTTAGTCTTCCCAGCGGAGTACTACGAGCAGTACTTC. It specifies CASSLVFPAEYYEQYF.

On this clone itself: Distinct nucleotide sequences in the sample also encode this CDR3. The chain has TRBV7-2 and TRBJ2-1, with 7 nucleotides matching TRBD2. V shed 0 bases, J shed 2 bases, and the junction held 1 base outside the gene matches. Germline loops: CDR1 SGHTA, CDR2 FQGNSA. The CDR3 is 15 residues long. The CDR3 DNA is TGTGCCAGCAGCTTAGCGGGGGGGACCTACAATGAGCAGTTCTTC. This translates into CASSLAGGTYNEQFF.

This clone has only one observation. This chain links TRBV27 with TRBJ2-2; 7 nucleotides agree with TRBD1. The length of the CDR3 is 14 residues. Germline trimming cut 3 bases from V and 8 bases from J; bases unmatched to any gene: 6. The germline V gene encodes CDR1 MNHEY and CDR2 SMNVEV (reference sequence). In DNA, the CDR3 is TGTGCCAGCAGTTTCGGCAGGGACAGTGGGGAGCTGTTTTTT. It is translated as CASSFGRDSGELFF.

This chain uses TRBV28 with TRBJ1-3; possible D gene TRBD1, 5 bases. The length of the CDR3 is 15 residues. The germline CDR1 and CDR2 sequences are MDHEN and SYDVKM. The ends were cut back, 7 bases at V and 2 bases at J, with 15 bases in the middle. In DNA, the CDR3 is TGTGCCAGCATGTACGGGGGTGGGGCTGGAAACACCATATATTTT. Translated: CASMYGGGAGNTIYF.